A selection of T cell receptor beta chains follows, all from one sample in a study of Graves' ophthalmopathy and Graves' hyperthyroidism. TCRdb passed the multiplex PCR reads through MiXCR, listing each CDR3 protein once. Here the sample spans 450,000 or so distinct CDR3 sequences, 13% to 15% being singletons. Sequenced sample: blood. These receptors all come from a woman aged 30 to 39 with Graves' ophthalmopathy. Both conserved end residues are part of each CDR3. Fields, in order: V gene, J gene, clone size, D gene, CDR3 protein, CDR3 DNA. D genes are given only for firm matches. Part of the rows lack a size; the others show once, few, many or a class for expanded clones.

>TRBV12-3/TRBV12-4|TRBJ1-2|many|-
CASRTGAVNYGYTF
TGTGCCAGCAGGACGGGGGCGGTAAACTATGGCTACACCTTC
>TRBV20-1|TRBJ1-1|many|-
CSARTGSTEAFF
TGCAGTGCTCGTACGGGGAGCACTGAAGCTTTCTTT
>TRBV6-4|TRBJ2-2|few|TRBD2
CASSDEIRGLAGGNTGELFF
TGTGCCAGCAGTGACGAGATAAGGGGACTAGCGGGGGGGAACACCGGGGAGCTGTTTTTT
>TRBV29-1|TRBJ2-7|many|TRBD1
CSVGSPGQGDEQYF
TGCAGCGTTGGGTCCCCGGGACAGGGCGACGAGCAGTACTTC
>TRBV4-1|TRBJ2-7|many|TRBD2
CASSQEPSGIYEQYF
TGCGCCAGCAGCCAAGAACCTAGCGGGATCTACGAGCAGTACTTC
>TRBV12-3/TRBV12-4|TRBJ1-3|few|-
CASGGYRVSGNTIYF
TGTGCCAGCGGGGGATACCGGGTGTCTGGAAACACCATATATTTT
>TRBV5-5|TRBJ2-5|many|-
CASSLVAGRETQYF
TGTGCCAGCAGCTTGGTGGCAGGGAGGGAGACCCAGTACTTC
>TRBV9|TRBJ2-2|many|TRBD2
CASSVGLAGNTGELFF
TGTGCCAGCAGCGTAGGACTAGCGGGGAACACCGGGGAGCTGTTTTTT
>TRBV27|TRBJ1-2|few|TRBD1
CASGRDRGNYGYTF
TGTGCCAGCGGAAGAGACAGGGGCAACTATGGCTACACCTTC
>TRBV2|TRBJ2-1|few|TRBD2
CASKIAGAYNEQFF
TGTGCCAGCAAAATAGCGGGGGCTTACAATGAGCAGTTCTTC
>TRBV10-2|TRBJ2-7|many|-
CASRQGRGEQYF
TGCGCCAGCAGACAGGGACGGGGGGAGCAGTACTTC
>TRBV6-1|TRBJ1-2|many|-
CAIPWRGYGYTF
TGTGCCATCCCCTGGAGGGGGTATGGCTACACCTTC
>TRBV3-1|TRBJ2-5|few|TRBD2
CASSRRTSLETQYF
TGTGCCAGCAGCCGCCGGACTAGCTTAGAGACCCAGTACTTC
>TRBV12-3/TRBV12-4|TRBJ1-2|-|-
CASSWSGYGYTF
TGTGCCAGCAGTTGGAGTGGATATGGCTACACCTTC
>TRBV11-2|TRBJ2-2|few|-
CASGLLVLTNTGELFF
TGTGCCAGCGGCTTATTAGTATTAACGAACACCGGGGAGCTGTTTTTT
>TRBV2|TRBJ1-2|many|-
CASKGVNYGYTF
TGTGCCAGCAAAGGGGTAAACTATGGCTACACCTTC
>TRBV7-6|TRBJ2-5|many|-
CASSPGGRRETQYF
TGTGCCAGCAGTCCCGGAGGGCGGAGGGAGACCCAGTACTTC